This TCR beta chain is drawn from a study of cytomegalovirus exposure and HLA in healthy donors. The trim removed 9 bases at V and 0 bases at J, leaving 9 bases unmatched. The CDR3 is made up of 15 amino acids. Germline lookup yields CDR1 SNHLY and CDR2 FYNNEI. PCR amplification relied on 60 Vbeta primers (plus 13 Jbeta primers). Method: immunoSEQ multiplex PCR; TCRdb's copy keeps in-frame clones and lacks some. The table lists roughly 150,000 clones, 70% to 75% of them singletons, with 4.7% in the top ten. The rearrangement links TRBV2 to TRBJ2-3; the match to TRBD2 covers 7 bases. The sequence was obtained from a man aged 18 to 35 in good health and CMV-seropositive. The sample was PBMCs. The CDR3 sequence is CARGGTGTSTDTQYF. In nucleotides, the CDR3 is TGTGCCAGGGGGGGGACGGGAACTAGCACAGATACGCAGTATTTT. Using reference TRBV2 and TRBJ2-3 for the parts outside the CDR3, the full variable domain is EPEVTQTPSHQVTQMGQEVILRCVPISNHLYFYWYRQILGQKVEFLVSFYNNEISEKSEIFDDQFSVERPDGSNFTLKIRSTKLEDSAMYFCARGGTGTSTDTQYFGPGTRLTVL.